One and the same sample provided the 10 T cell receptor beta chains below, sequenced in a study of T cells in Graves' hyperthyroidism and ophthalmopathy. What was amplified from RNA transcripts were TCR beta CDR3 regions. The study used the HTBI primer set for a first-round RT-PCR of the TCR CDR3. In TCRdb, the multiplex PCR reads were re-called with MiXCR into one record per CDR3 protein. The sample holds hundreds of thousands of distinct CDR3 sequences, roughly 20% seen once. The sequenced sample consisted of blood. These receptor sequences come from a man between 50 and 59 years old with Graves' ophthalmopathy.

The V call is TRBV20-1, the J call TRBJ1-2, with D maybe TRBD1 (6 bases). The germline V gene has CDR1 DFQATT and CDR2 SNEGSKA (reference sequence). The V end was cut by 5 bases, the J end by 11 bases, with 18 bases between. The CDR3 is 12 residues long. The CDR3 reads CSAFGQPQGYTF. The CDR3 nucleotides read TGCAGTGCTTTCGGACAGCCCCAGGGATACACCTTC.

This clonotype was detected only a few times. The rearrangement links TRBV6-1 to TRBJ1-2, with D maybe TRBD1 (6 bases). Trimming removed 5 bases from V and 8 bases from J, with 18 bases in between. The CDR3 is made up of 14 amino acids. Germline CDR1 and CDR2: MNHNS and SASEGT. CDR3 DNA sequence: TGTGCCAGCAGTTTACCCACCCACCAGGGGGGCTACACCTTC. Protein: CASSLPTHQGGYTF.

This clonotype appeared a few times. Here the CDR3 DNA reads TGTGCCAGCAGTTACGGTGAGGGACCTTCCTACGAGCAGTACTTC. Translation gives CASSYGEGPSYEQYF. The chain has TRBV28 and TRBJ2-7; D may correspond to TRBD1 or TRBD2 (5 bases each). Trimming pared 4 bases from V and 1 base from J, leaving 14 bases between. Per the germline V gene, CDR1 is MDHEN and CDR2 is SYDVKM. The CDR3 totals 15 residues. The whole variable domain, filled in from reference TRBV28 and TRBJ2-7, reads DVKVTQSSRYLVKRTGEKVFLECVQDMDHENMFWYRQDPGLGLRLIYFSYDVKMKEKGDIPEGYSVSREKKERFSLILESASTNQTSMYLCASSYGEGPSYEQYFGPGTRLTVT.

The chain has TRBV11-1 and TRBJ2-1; D is unclear. Per germline, CDR1 SGHAT and CDR2 FQDESV (reference sequence). Trimming pared 2 bases from V and 12 bases from J, leaving 8 bases between. The CDR3 spans 11 residues. CDR3 amino acids: CASSLRERQFF. The CDR3 region has the DNA TGTGCCAGCAGCTTAAGGGAAAGGCAGTTCTTC.

This clonotype has a count of ten or more. This chain links TRBV6-1 with TRBJ1-1; D might be TRBD1 (6 bases). CDR1 is MNHNS and CDR2 is SASEGT in the germline V gene. The V gene lost 4 bases and the J gene lost 4 bases, with 10 bases spanning the gap. The CDR3 runs to 13 residues. CDR3 coding DNA: TGTGCCAGCAGTGGAACAGGGCCCACTGAAGCTTTCTTT. Translation: CASSGTGPTEAFF.

In DNA, the CDR3 is TGTGCCATCAGTGGGGAAGGGGACTATGGCTACACCTTC. Encoded protein: CAISGEGDYGYTF. The V gene is TRBV10-3, the J gene TRBJ1-2, with TRBD1 as a possible D gene (5 bases). This CDR3 has 13 amino acids. Trimming removed 4 bases at V and 3 bases at J, with 9 bases between. Germline CDR1 ENHRY, CDR2 SYGVKD.

This chain connects TRBV30 to TRBJ2-3; 7 bases fit TRBD1. Germline V gene lookup returns CDR1 GTSNPN and CDR2 SVGIG (reference sequence). The V and J ends lost 2 bases and 1 base, in that order; junction bases with no gene match: 3. CDR3 length equals 14 residues. Here the CDR3 DNA reads TGTGCCTGGAGTCATACAGGGGGCACAGATACGCAGTATTTT. This gives the protein CAWSHTGGTDTQYF.

A remark on this clonotype: A much bigger clone sits one base away, suggesting this may be a read error. This chain links TRBV3-1 with TRBJ2-7; D possibly corresponds to TRBD2 (7 bases). Germline V CDR1 and CDR2: LGHDT, YNNKEL (reference sequence). The CDR3 sequence is 16 residues long. In DNA form, the CDR3 reads TGTGCCGGCAGCCTCCAGAGGGGGGGTCTTTCCTACGAGCAGTACTTC. Translating it yields CAGSLQRGGLSYEQYF.

This clonotype was counted many times. This sequence joins TRBV3-1 and TRBJ2-7, with 8 bases fitting TRBD2. CDR1 is LGHDT, CDR2 YNNKEL, per germline (reference sequence). Unmatched junction bases numbered 7, after V lost 0 bases and J lost 3 bases. This CDR3 region has 16 residues. The CDR3 is CASSQDTGTSIYEQYF. DNA of the CDR3: TGTGCCAGCAGCCAAGATACAGGGACTAGTATCTACGAGCAGTACTTC.

V and J are TRBV12-3 or TRBV12-4 and TRBJ2-2; TRBD2 matches at 7 bases. V lost 2 bases, J lost 4 bases, and 7 bases stayed unmatched. The CDR3 totals 16 residues. The CDR3 loop is CASSLSREVGTGELFF. As DNA, the CDR3 is TGTGCCAGCAGTTTAAGTCGGGAGGTGGGCACCGGGGAGCTGTTTTTT.